This section outlines one TCR beta chain sequence together with its context. This specimen includes other DNA sequences encoding the same CDR3. Measured with immunoSEQ multiplex PCR; TCRdb has only the in-frame clones, and not every one. The sample carries over 150,000 clones, roughly 95% recorded once. The sample belongs to a study of control samples from healthy donors and cancer patients. The receptor was derived from a woman in her 30s in good health. The sequencing input was blood.

CDR3 region: CASSPRLAGGYNEQFF. Here the CDR3 DNA reads TGTGCCAGCTCACCGAGGCTAGCGGGGGGGTACAATGAGCAGTTCTTC. The rearrangement links TRBV18 to TRBJ2-1, with 12 bases that match TRBD2. There are 16 residues in the CDR3. Germline trimming cut 3 bases from V and 4 bases from J; bases unmatched to any gene: 4. Germline V CDR1 and CDR2: KGHSH, LQKENI.